The clone carrying this T cell receptor beta chain has ten or more counts. The antigen is not known. The data derive from a study of T cells after yellow fever vaccination. Study context: Fractions of low cell number were prepared using SMART-Seq v4 Ultra Low Input. Whole-study results and caveats: In post-booster samples, most primary-vaccination clones reappeared (about 97% CD4, 70% to 90% CD8). Contamination of FACS-sorted repertoires by abundant clonotypes from the bulk population could occur.

The 5'RACE template-switching step produced TCR cDNA and added a universal primer site and UMIs. TCRdb reanalysed the 5' RACE reads using MiXCR and keeps one entry per CDR3 protein. The data contain 250,000 to 350,000 distinct CDR3 sequences, approximately 4% of them singletons. CDR3 length: 13 residues. The germline gives CDR1 MNHEY, CDR2 SVGEGT. Trimming removed 6 bases at V and 4 bases at J, with 10 bases between. The V gene is TRBV6-2 or TRBV6-3, the J gene TRBJ1-5; D call uncertain. The receptor comes from a man between 18 and 29 years old who received the YFV17D yellow fever vaccine. The specimen was PBMCs, collected 15 days after the yellow fever booster vaccination. The CDR3 protein is CASSLMMNQPQHF. Here the CDR3 DNA reads TGTGCCAGCAGCCTCATGATGAATCAGCCCCAGCATTTT.